The clone carrying this T cell receptor beta chain was seen ten or more times. This sample was included in a study of low-dose radiotherapy and immunotherapy resistance in tumors. Primers targeting TRAV and TRBV primed first-strand cDNA, covering alpha and beta chains. A roughly 19-cycle PCR with a constant-region primer and V-primer adapter amplified TCRs. Using its own MiXCR run on the reads, TCRdb lists one record per CDR3 protein. The sample holds under 90,000 distinct CDR3 sequences, around a sixth seen once. The V and J ends lost 5 bases and 1 base respectively, with 17 bases between them. CDR1 and CDR2 (germline): SGHTA, FQGNSA. The CDR3 totals 16 residues. Time point here: after trial treatment. Treatment meaning: LDRT plus nivolumab, ipilimumab, low-dose cyclophosphamide and aspirin (RACIN trial). Donors received a regimen that comprised nivolumab, ipilimumab, aspirin, low-dose cyclophosphamide and low-dose radiotherapy.

The gene calls are TRBV7-2 and TRBJ1-1, with a tentative D call TRBD1 (6 bases). Sequencing used PBMCs, obtained after low-dose radiotherapy plus immunotherapy. The origin of this receptor is a male donor with prostate cancer. In DNA form, the CDR3 reads TGTGCCAGCAGCCGAATTGCATGGGGGCAGAACACTGAAGCTTTCTTT. Amino acids: CASSRIAWGQNTEAFF.